This TCR beta chain was sequenced during a study of T cell repertoires in breast cancer. Study observations and caveats: Some 19 TCR pairs shared by seven or more tumors were possibly tumor-specific. TCR overlap with tumor was roughly 8% in involved nodes and around 2% in tumor-free nodes.

Primers covering all TCR V genes were used in emulsion RT-PCR on CD8+ T cells. During the second nested PCR, blocking oligonucleotides suppressed genes that were not paired. TCRdb recomputed calls from the emulsion pairing reads with MiXCR, one row per CDR3 protein. The sample lists roughly 40,000 distinct CDR3 sequences, less than 55% occurring once. This clonotype was seen a few times. Its specificity is unknown. This receptor was identified in a pool of human donors with breast cancer or a healthy control (not recorded which). Source material: CD8+ T cells.

Here the CDR3 DNA reads TGTGCCAGCTCAACCGGGGCGGGCAATGAGCAGTTCTTC. As protein: CASSTGAGNEQFF. The rearrangement links TRBV2 to TRBJ2-1; D might be TRBD1 or TRBD2, each matching 5 bases. The CDR3 has 13 residues. Germline CDR1 is SNHLY and CDR2 is FYNNEI. The germline V and J ends were trimmed by 8 bases and 6 bases, with 14 bases remaining between them.